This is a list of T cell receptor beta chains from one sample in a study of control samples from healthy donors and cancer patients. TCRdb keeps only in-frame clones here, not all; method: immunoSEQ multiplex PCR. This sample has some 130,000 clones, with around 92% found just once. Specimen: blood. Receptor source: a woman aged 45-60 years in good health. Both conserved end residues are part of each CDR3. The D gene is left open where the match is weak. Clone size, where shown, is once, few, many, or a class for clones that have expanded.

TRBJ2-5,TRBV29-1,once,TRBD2,TGCAGCGTTAAGACTAGCGGGGAGACCCAGTACTTC,CSVKTSGETQYF
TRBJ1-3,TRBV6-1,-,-,TGTGCCAGCAGCGAAGGTTACTCTGGAAACACCATATATTTT,CASSEGYSGNTIYF
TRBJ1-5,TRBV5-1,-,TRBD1,TGCGCCAGCAGCGCATCCGGGACAGGGGATCAGCCCCAGCATTTT,CASSASGTGDQPQHF
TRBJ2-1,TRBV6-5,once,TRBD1,TGTGCCAGCAGTCGGGACAGAGTAGTTAGGGGTGAGCAGTTCTTC,CASSRDRVVRGEQFF
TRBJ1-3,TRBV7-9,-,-,TGTGCCAGCAGCTTAGAGGGGGGCGGGGATTTT,CASSLEGGGDF
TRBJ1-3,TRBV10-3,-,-,TGTGCCATCAGTGAAAGAGTAGATGGAAACACCATATATTTT,CAISERVDGNTIYF
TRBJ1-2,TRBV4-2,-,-,TGTGCCAGCAGCCAAGATGGCCCAGCTGCTAACTATGGCTACACCTTC,CASSQDGPAANYGYTF
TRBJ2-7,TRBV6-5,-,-,TGTGCCAGCAGTTACACGGGCACACACGAGCAGTACTTC,CASSYTGTHEQYF
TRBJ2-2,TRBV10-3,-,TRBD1,TGTGCCATCAAGACAGGGGGCCGGAACACCGGGGAGCTGTTTTTT,CAIKTGGRNTGELFF
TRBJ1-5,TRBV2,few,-,TGTGCCAGTAAGGAAGTTAGCAATCAGCCCCAGCATTTT,CASKEVSNQPQHF
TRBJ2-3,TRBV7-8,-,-,TGTGCCAGCAGCTTACCCCTAGGAGGCCTGACAGATACGCAGTATTTT,CASSLPLGGLTDTQYF
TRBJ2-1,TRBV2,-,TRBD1,TGTGCCAGCAGTGGACAGGGGGGCAACAATGAGCAGTTCTTC,CASSGQGGNNEQFF
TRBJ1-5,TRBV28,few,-,TGTGCCAGCAGTTTAGGTTTTCAGGGCCGTCAGCCCCAGCATTTT,CASSLGFQGRQPQHF
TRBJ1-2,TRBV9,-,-,TGTGCCAGCAGCGAGAGGAGGGATCCCTATGGCTACACCTTC,CASSERRDPYGYTF
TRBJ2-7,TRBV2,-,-,TGTGCCAGCTTGGGCAGGTCCTTCTACGAGCAGTACTTC,CASLGRSFYEQYF
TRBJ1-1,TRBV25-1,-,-,TGTGCCAGCAGGGGGCGGGGGGCAGGGACTAACACTGAAGCTTTCTTT,CASRGRGAGTNTEAFF
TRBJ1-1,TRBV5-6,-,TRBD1,TGTGCCAGCAGCTCGGGACAGTCGGGCGGGACTGAAGCTTTCTTT,CASSSGQSGGTEAFF
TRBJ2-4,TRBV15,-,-,TGTGCCACCAGCAGAGCAGGGATCGAGAGAAAAAACATTCAGTACTTC,CATSRAGIERKNIQYF
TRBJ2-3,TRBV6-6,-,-,TGTGCCAGCTGCCAGCGGGCGGGGTTTAGCACAGATACGCAGTATTTT,CASCQRAGFSTDTQYF
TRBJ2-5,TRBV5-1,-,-,TGCGCCAGCAGCTCGGGGACTTTTGTGACCTCAAAAGAGACCCAGTACTTC,CASSSGTFVTSKETQYF
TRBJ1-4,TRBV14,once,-,TGTGCCAGCAGCCAAGGGACCCAGGTCGGTCGGGAAAAACTGTTTTTT,CASSQGTQVGREKLFF
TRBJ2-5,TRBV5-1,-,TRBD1,TGCGCCAGCAGCCCGAGGACAGGGGAAGAGACCCAGTACTTC,CASSPRTGEETQYF
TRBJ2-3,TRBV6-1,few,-,TGTGCCAGCAGTGAAGCCGTTCCAATTGAACAGACAACTAGCACAGATACGCAGTATTTT,CASSEAVPIEQTTSTDTQYF
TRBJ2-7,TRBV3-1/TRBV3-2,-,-,TGTGCCAGCAGTCTTACAGGGGGCGCGGGCGGGAGGGAGCAGTACTTC,CASSLTGGAGGREQYF
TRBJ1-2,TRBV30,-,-,TGTGCCTGGAGTGCGGGAGGGACGGTCAACTATGGCTACACCTTC,CAWSAGGTVNYGYTF
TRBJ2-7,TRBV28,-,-,TGTGCCAGCAGGCCCCCGGACGGACTCTACGAGCAGTACTTC,CASRPPDGLYEQYF
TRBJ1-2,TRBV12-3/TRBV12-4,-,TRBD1,TGTGCCAGCAGTTTAGGGAACAGGGGAGGCTACACCTTC,CASSLGNRGGYTF
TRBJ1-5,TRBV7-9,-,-,TGTGCCAGCAGCTTATACGGGGAGGGGCAGCCCCAGCATTTT,CASSLYGEGQPQHF
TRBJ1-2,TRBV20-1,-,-,TGCAGTGCTAGTGACCGAAACTATGGCTACACCTTC,CSASDRNYGYTF
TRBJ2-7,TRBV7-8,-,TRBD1,TGTGCCAGCAACCGGGACAGGGACGAGCAGTACTTC,CASNRDRDEQYF
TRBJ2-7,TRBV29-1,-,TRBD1,TGCAGCGTGGGGGAGCCTTCCGGGACAGGGGGTTACGAGCAGTACTTC,CSVGEPSGTGGYEQYF
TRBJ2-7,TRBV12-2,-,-,TGTGCAAGTCGCTTACTGACAGGCCAGTACTTC,CASRLLTGQYF
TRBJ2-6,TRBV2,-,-,TGTGCCAGCAAGCACCGGGGGGCCAACGTCCTGACTTTC,CASKHRGANVLTF
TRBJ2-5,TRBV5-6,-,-,TGTGCCAGCAGCTTAGGCAGAAAAGAGACCCAGTACTTC,CASSLGRKETQYF
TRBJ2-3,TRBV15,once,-,TGTGCCACCAGCAGAGCCGGGGTTCACACAGATACGCAGTATTTT,CATSRAGVHTDTQYF
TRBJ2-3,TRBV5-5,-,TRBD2,TGTGCCAGCCGAGGTCGACTAGCGGGAGGTGGAGATACGCAGTATTTT,CASRGRLAGGGDTQYF
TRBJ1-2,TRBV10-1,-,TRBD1,TGCGCCTCTTCGGGGACAGGGGACTATGGCTACACCTTC,CASSGTGDYGYTF
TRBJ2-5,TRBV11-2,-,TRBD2,TGTGCCAGCAGCTTAGCACGGACTAGCGGGAGTGTGGAGACCCAGTACTTC,CASSLARTSGSVETQYF
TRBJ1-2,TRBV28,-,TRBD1,TGTGCCAGCAGTCCCGATTCAGGGGGTCCCTATGGCTACACCTTC,CASSPDSGGPYGYTF
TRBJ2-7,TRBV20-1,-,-,TGCAGTGCTAGTCAAGTGGGAGGACCAACCTACGAGCAGTACTTC,CSASQVGGPTYEQYF
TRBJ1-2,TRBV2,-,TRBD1,TGTGCCAGCAGTGGGGACAGGGGAGCCTATGGCTACACCTTC,CASSGDRGAYGYTF
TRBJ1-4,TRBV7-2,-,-,TGTGCCAGCAGCTTCTCTGAAAAACTGTTTTTT,CASSFSEKLFF
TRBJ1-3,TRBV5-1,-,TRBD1,TGCGCCAGCAGCCGGGGACAGGGTGCTGGAAACACCATATATTTT,CASSRGQGAGNTIYF
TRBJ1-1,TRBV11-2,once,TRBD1,TGTGCCAGCAGCTTCTTGGACAGGAGGATTGAAGCTTTCTTT,CASSFLDRRIEAFF
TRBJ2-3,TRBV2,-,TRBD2,TGTGCCAGCAGTGATAGCGGGACAGATACGCAGTATTTT,CASSDSGTDTQYF
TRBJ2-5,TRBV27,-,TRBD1,TGTGCCAGCAGTTTATCAGGGGGACAGCAAGAGACCCAGTACTTC,CASSLSGGQQETQYF
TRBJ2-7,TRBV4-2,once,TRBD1,TGTGCCAGCAGCCAGGGATATCGGACAGGGGGCTCAGGTGGCTACGAGCAGTACTTC,CASSQGYRTGGSGGYEQYF
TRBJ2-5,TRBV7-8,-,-,TGTGCCAGCAGCTTGATAGGGTCGGAGACCCAGTACTTC,CASSLIGSETQYF
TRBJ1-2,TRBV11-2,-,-,TGTGCCAGCACCCCCGACGGGGCCTATGGCTACACCTTC,CASTPDGAYGYTF
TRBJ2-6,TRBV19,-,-,TGTGCCAGTAGCTACTCACAGGGAGTGTCGGGGGCCAACGTCCTGACTTTC,CASSYSQGVSGANVLTF
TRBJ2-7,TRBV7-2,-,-,TGTGCCAGCAGCTCACTGACTAGTTCCTACGAGCAGTACTTC,CASSSLTSSYEQYF